These T cell receptor beta chains were read from a single sample in a study of PD-1 blockade in classical Hodgkin lymphoma. Profiled with immunoSEQ multiplex PCR; TCRdb holds only in-frame clones, not every one. Among several thousand clones listed, around four fifths were seen once. The starting material was peripheral blood mononuclear cells (PBMCs), obtained before the fourth cycle of nivolumab. These receptors originate from a human donor with classical Hodgkin lymphoma. Both conserved end residues are part of each CDR3. D genes are given only for firm matches. The size of a clone is reported for some rows only, either as once, few or many, or as a class for expanded clones.

clone size,J gene,V gene,D gene,CDR3 DNA,CDR3 protein
NA,TRBJ2-2,TRBV9,NA,TGTGCCAGCAGCGTGATAATAGTACAGGCGCTCAACACCGGGGAGCTGTTTTTT,CASSVIIVQALNTGELFF
once,TRBJ2-2,TRBV5-1,NA,TGCGCCAGCAGCTTGGTTCTGGGTACCGGGGAGCTGTTTTTT,CASSLVLGTGELFF
NA,TRBJ1-1,TRBV7-9,NA,TGTGCCAGCAGCTCCCGGTTTAGGGAGGGAGTGACCACTGAAGCTTTCTTT,CASSSRFREGVTTEAFF
NA,TRBJ2-7,TRBV18,NA,TGTGCCAGCTCACCACGGACGCCGGGACAAAAAAACTACGAGCAGTACTTC,CASSPRTPGQKNYEQYF
NA,TRBJ2-1,TRBV6-5,TRBD2,TGTGCCAGCAAGGCTAGCGGGGGCTACAATGAGCAGTTCTTC,CASKASGGYNEQFF
NA,TRBJ2-2,TRBV4-3,NA,TGCGCCAGCAGCCAAGAGAACTCAGCCGGGGAGCTGTTTTTT,CASSQENSAGELFF
NA,TRBJ2-1,TRBV18,NA,TGTGCCAGCTCATCCGGAGGACATCAGTCTTCAGGGGAGCAGTTCTTC,CASSSGGHQSSGEQFF
NA,TRBJ2-2,TRBV4-1,NA,TGCGCCAGCAGCCCGACAGCCGGGGAGCTGTTTTTT,CASSPTAGELFF
NA,TRBJ2-7,TRBV27,TRBD2,TGTGCCAGCAGGACTAGCGGGGCCTACGAGCAGTACTTC,CASRTSGAYEQYF
once,TRBJ2-3,TRBV5-4,NA,TGTGCCAGCATTCGAAGGGGAGCAGATACGCAGTATTTT,CASIRRGADTQYF
NA,TRBJ1-1,TRBV7-3,NA,TGTGCCAGCAGCTTAAATCCAGGGCTGAACACTGAAGCTTTCTTT,CASSLNPGLNTEAFF
NA,TRBJ1-2,TRBV5-5,NA,TGTGCCAGCAGCTCCCCTCGCACTTATAACTATGGCTACACCTTC,CASSSPRTYNYGYTF
NA,TRBJ1-1,TRBV27,NA,TGTGCCAGCAGTTTACGGCAGCCAAACACTGAAGCTTTCTTT,CASSLRQPNTEAFF
once,TRBJ2-1,TRBV5-4,TRBD2,TGTGCCAGCAGCTTGGGTTGGGCGGGGGGCCCCAATGAGCAGTTCTTC,CASSLGWAGGPNEQFF
NA,TRBJ1-1,TRBV14,NA,TGTGCCAGCAGCCTAGGGTATTTCGGAGCTGAAGCTTTCTTT,CASSLGYFGAEAFF
once,TRBJ2-1,TRBV27,NA,TGTGCCAGCAGCACCCACGGTTGGGTTCATGAGCAGTTCTTC,CASSTHGWVHEQFF
NA,TRBJ1-5,TRBV10-3,NA,TGTGCCATCAGTGAGTCCGGAGGGGGGGCCAATCAGCCCCAGCATTTT,CAISESGGGANQPQHF
NA,TRBJ2-2,TRBV13,NA,TGTGCCAGCAGTGGGGGCAGGGGGAACACCGGGGAGCTGTTTTTT,CASSGGRGNTGELFF
NA,TRBJ2-7,TRBV18,NA,TGTGCCAGCTCACCAAACAGCCCCTACGAGCAGTACTTC,CASSPNSPYEQYF
NA,TRBJ2-7,TRBV5-5,NA,TGTGCCAGCAGCGCGCAGAGAGAGCAGTACTTC,CASSAQREQYF
NA,TRBJ1-6,TRBV19,TRBD1,TGTGCCAGTAGGGGGGACAGGGGATTCTATAATTCACCCCTCCACTTT,CASRGDRGFYNSPLHF
NA,TRBJ2-3,TRBV10-3,NA,TGTGCCATCAGTGAGTTCCAGGGAACAGATACGCAGTATTTT,CAISEFQGTDTQYF
few,TRBJ2-7,TRBV4-2,NA,TGTGCCAGCAAACCCCAGGGCGGAGAGTACGAGCAGTACTTC,CASKPQGGEYEQYF
NA,TRBJ2-7,TRBV6-1,NA,TGTGCCAGCAGCCTGTTTTACGAGCAGTACTTC,CASSLFYEQYF
NA,TRBJ1-6,TRBV30,NA,TGTGCCTACTCGGATAATAGTCACTATAATTCACCCCTCCACTTT,CAYSDNSHYNSPLHF
NA,TRBJ2-1,TRBV4-3,NA,TGCGCCAGCAGCCAAGGTCCCAGAACCTACAATGAGCAGTTCTTC,CASSQGPRTYNEQFF